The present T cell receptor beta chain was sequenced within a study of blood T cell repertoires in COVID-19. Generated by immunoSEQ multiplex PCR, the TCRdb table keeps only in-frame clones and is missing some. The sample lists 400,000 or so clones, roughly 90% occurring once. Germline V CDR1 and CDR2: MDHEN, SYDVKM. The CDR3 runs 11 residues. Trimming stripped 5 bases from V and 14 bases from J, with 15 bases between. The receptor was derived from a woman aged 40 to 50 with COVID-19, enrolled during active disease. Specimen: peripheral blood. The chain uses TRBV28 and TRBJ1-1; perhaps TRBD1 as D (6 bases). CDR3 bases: TGTGCCAGCAGTCCCGGGCAGGGGCCCTTCTTT. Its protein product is CASSPGQGPFF.